Listed here are 13 T cell receptor beta chains from one sample, sequenced in a study of blood T cell repertoires in COVID-19. The table came from immunoSEQ multiplex PCR; TCRdb's copy has only in-frame clones and leaves some out. The table records a few hundred thousand clones, approximately 90% of them present only once. Sequencing was carried out using PBMCs or T cells enriched from blood (not recorded which). The receptors were gathered from a woman aged 55-70 years in a cohort exposed to, infected with or recovered from COVID-19 (not recorded which).

The chain combines TRBV7-2 with TRBJ2-7; 7 positions match TRBD2. Germline loops: CDR1 SGHTA, CDR2 FQGNSA. With 6 bases clipped from V and 5 bases from J, the junction kept 10 bases outside the gene matches. The length of the CDR3 is 14 residues. CDR3 nucleotide sequence: TGTGCCAGCAGGCGGGGAGGGCTGAACCACGAGCAGTACTTC. It encodes CASRRGGLNHEQYF. Combining the CDR3 with reference TRBV7-2 and TRBJ2-7 gives the whole variable domain GAGVSQSPSNKVTEKGKDVELRCDPISGHTALYWYRQSLGQGLEFLIYFQGNSAPDKSGLPSDRFSAERTGGSVSTLTIQRTQQEDSAVYLCASRRGGLNHEQYFGPGTRLTVT.

The table lists this clone with a few counts. The rearrangement uses TRBV12-5 and TRBJ2-5, with D possibly TRBD2 on 6 matching bases. This CDR3 is built from 13 residues. Germline loops: CDR1 LGHNT, CDR2 FRNRAP. V lost 7 bases to trimming and J lost 4 bases, with 13 bases between them. CDR3 in amino acids: CASAPGGSETQYF. CDR3 sequence (DNA): TGTGCTAGTGCCCCCGGAGGGTCAGAGACCCAGTACTTC.

This clone was detected only a few times. The chain uses TRBV4-1 and TRBJ1-6, with 11 bases aligning to TRBD1. This CDR3 contains 16 residues. Trimming cost V 4 bases and J 7 bases; bases outside gene matches: 6. The germline gives CDR1 MGHRA, CDR2 YSYEKL. The CDR3 sequence is CASSLGQGVYNSPLHF. The CDR3 nucleotides read TGCGCCAGCAGCCTGGGACAGGGGGTTTACAATTCACCCCTCCACTTT.

The rearrangement links TRBV2 to TRBJ2-7; 7 nucleotides match TRBD2. CDR1 is SNHLY, CDR2 FYNNEI, per germline. The CDR3 consists of 15 residues. Trimming removed 2 bases from V and 6 bases from J; junction bases left unmatched: 10. The CDR3 loop reads CASSETEVGLVEQYF. CDR3 nucleotides: TGTGCCAGCAGTGAAACGGAGGTCGGACTAGTCGAGCAGTACTTC.

J is TRBJ1-2 and V is TRBV28; the D is unclear. V dropped 7 bases and J dropped 8 bases, with 17 bases sitting between them. Germline V lookup: CDR1 MDHEN, CDR2 SYDVKM. The CDR3 has 13 residues. CDR3: CASKNSRARGYTF. The CDR3 nucleotides read TGTGCCAGCAAAAATAGCCGCGCAAGGGGCTACACCTTC.

As DNA, the CDR3 is TGTGCCAGCAGCTCGACTAGCGGGAGAAGGAATGAGCAGTTCTTC. Protein sequence: CASSSTSGRRNEQFF. The chain combines TRBV9 with TRBJ2-1; 12 positions agree with TRBD2. V was pared by 4 bases and J by 7 bases, with 6 bases of the junction left unmatched. This CDR3 comprises 15 residues. CDR1 is SGDLS, CDR2 YYNGEE, per germline.

The chain uses TRBV5-5 and TRBJ2-7, with 7 bases that match TRBD2. Germline CDR1 and CDR2: SGHKS and YYEKEE (reference sequence). The CDR3 has 14 amino acids. V was clipped by 4 bases and J by 5 bases; unmatched bases: 9. The DNA of the CDR3 is TGTGCCAGCAGCCCGGGGGGTAGCTACCACGAGCAGTACTTC. Its protein is CASSPGGSYHEQYF.

As to this clone: A read error may account for a junction end that differs from germline. CDR3 bases: TGTGCTAGCAGCTCGGGACAGGGGATCGGCAATGAGCAGTTCTTC. Translating gives CASSSGQGIGNEQFF. The chain combines TRBV7-7 with TRBJ2-1; 10 nucleotides agree with TRBD1. Germline CDR1 and CDR2: SSHAT and FNYEAQ (reference sequence). The CDR3 has 15 residues.

This rearrangement joins TRBV2 to TRBJ2-1, with 8 bases identical to TRBD2. V was clipped by 7 bases and J by 5 bases; unmatched bases: 7. Germline-derived CDR1 and CDR2 are SNHLY and FYNNEI. The CDR3 loop spans 14 amino acids. The CDR3 reads CASTGTRSDNEQFF. DNA of the CDR3: TGTGCCAGCACCGGGACTAGGTCGGACAATGAGCAGTTCTTC.

The chain links TRBV24-1 to TRBJ1-4, with 9 bases lining up with TRBD1. Germline assignment: CDR1 KGHDR and CDR2 SFDVKD. The length of the CDR3 is 15 residues. The trim removed 4 bases at V and 7 bases at J, leaving 6 bases unmatched. This chain's CDR3 is CATSELQGAREKLFF. Written as DNA, the CDR3 is TGTGCCACCAGTGAGTTACAGGGGGCACGTGAAAAACTGTTTTTT.

The chain carries TRBV7-3 and TRBJ2-1, with 8 bases identical to TRBD2. CDR3 size: 15 residues. After removal of 5 bases from V and 5 bases from J, the junction contained 8 bases not matched to a gene. The germline CDR1 and CDR2 sequences are SGHTA and FQGTGA. DNA of the CDR3: TGTGCCAGCAGCCGCGGGGGGACCACCGACAATGAGCAGTTCTTC. It specifies CASSRGGTTDNEQFF.

J is TRBJ2-4 and V is TRBV14, with a possible D match to TRBD1 (7 bases). Trimming pared 3 bases from V and 1 base from J, leaving 10 bases between. Germline-derived CDR1 and CDR2 are SGHDN and FVKESK. The CDR3 sequence is 15 residues long. The CDR3 nucleotides read TGTGCCAGCAGCCAGCGGGACAGTGCCAAAAACATTCAGTACTTC. Translating it yields CASSQRDSAKNIQYF.

The rearrangement links TRBV4-2 to TRBJ2-3, with TRBD1 identical over 7 bases. Germline values: CDR1 LGHNA, CDR2 YNFKEQ. CDR3 length: 15 amino acids. With 0 bases clipped from V and 6 bases from J, the junction kept 6 bases outside the gene matches. The CDR3 DNA is TGTGCCAGCAGCCAAGAACACAGGGGTAGCGATACGCAGTATTTT. Protein sequence: CASSQEHRGSDTQYF.